A selection of T cell receptor beta chains follows, all from one sample in a study of T cell responses to AZD1222 COVID-19 vaccine. Produced via immunoSEQ multiplex PCR; TCRdb's table is partial and in-frame only. The table lists about 120,000 clones, around 83% of them singletons. The material sequenced was peripheral blood, taken 28 days after the second AZD1222 dose. These receptor sequences come from an adult who received the AZD1222 COVID-19 vaccine. The conserved cysteine and the conserved F or W are not part of the CDR3 here. A D gene is named only where the DNA matches it firmly. Clone size is not always given. Where it is, it says once, few, many or a class for expanded clones.

>TRBV6-6|-|TRBJ2-7|-
ASSSTGITYEQY
>TRBV20-1|-|TRBJ1-2|-
SASSIGYGYT
>TRBV28|TRBD2|TRBJ2-5|-
ASSLGLLAGFQETQY
>TRBV7-2|-|TRBJ1-3|-
ASSLSGVIGNTIY
>TRBV4-2|-|TRBJ1-1|-
ASSRKSGGNNRIEAF
>TRBV28|TRBD1|TRBJ1-2|-
ASSLLQGIYGYT
>TRBV4-2|-|TRBJ1-6|once
ASNRLNSPLH
>TRBV5-4|TRBD1|TRBJ1-2|-
ASSLGQQQGADGYT
>TRBV5-5|-|TRBJ1-4|few
ASSLKGHPTNEKLF
>TRBV7-9|-|TRBJ1-1|once
ASSLGQTNTEAF
>TRBV7-9|-|TRBJ1-1|-
ASSHEGENTEAF
>TRBV20-1|-|TRBJ1-6|-
SASGGGGNSPLH
>TRBV7-2|TRBD1|TRBJ1-2|-
ASSGGQGDGYGYT
>TRBV7-2|TRBD2|TRBJ2-6|-
ASSLWAGAGANVLT
>TRBV6-2/TRBV6-3|-|TRBJ1-2|-
ASSGSEGGYT
>TRBV6-2/TRBV6-3|-|TRBJ1-5|-
ASSFNSNQPQH
>TRBV7-2|TRBD1|TRBJ1-5|once
ASSRTGGLYQPQH
>TRBV7-8|TRBD1|TRBJ1-2|-
ASSSVFTRQGEWGYT
>TRBV5-1|-|TRBJ2-2|-
ASSLFTGNTGELF
>TRBV4-3|-|TRBJ1-6|-
ASSHLGGRNSPLH
>TRBV3-1/TRBV3-2|-|TRBJ2-3|-
ASSLFPQGGATDTQY
>TRBV21-1|-|TRBJ1-6|-
ASSPTPPNRANNSPLH
>TRBV19|-|TRBJ2-6|once
ASSGRGSKVSGANVLT
>TRBV28|-|TRBJ1-6|many
ASTGSSYNSPLH
>TRBV12-2|-|TRBJ2-2|-
ASPPGELF
>TRBV6-5|-|TRBJ1-5|-
ASSYSSIGANQPQH
>TRBV5-1|TRBD1|TRBJ1-4|-
ASSSAVGTGTLGEKLF
>TRBV2|-|TRBJ1-5|-
ASSEEAGFGQPQH
>TRBV21-1|-|TRBJ1-5|-
ASSIASAQPQH
>TRBV28|-|TRBJ1-5|-
ASRGTLSNQPQH
>TRBV7-2|-|TRBJ2-5|once
ASRVQGREETQY
>TRBV6-5|TRBD1|TRBJ2-1|once
ASSGGQAYNEQF
>TRBV11-3|TRBD1|TRBJ2-2|-
ASSLRDRGRTGELF
>TRBV28|-|TRBJ2-1|-
ASSLGYEQF
>TRBV2|TRBD1|TRBJ1-2|once
ARAGQGAGGYT
>TRBV19|-|TRBJ1-4|-
ASSMVSGTWGKLF
>TRBV7-8|TRBD1|TRBJ2-5|-
ASSRDRGLVETQY
>TRBV6-5|TRBD1|TRBJ1-6|-
ASSDRDRGLVLH
>TRBV20-1|-|TRBJ1-2|-
RAPGNT
>TRBV6-5|-|TRBJ1-2|-
ASSYSSGGPYGYT
>TRBV25-1|-|TRBJ1-1|-
ASSGEGVEAF
>TRBV6-6|-|TRBJ1-1|-
ASSYKVANWNTEAF
>TRBV7-9|-|TRBJ1-1|-
ASGYGGVNTEAF
>TRBV6-5|-|TRBJ2-7|-
ASSYNWKQAVSEQY
>TRBV12-3/TRBV12-4|-|TRBJ2-7|-
ASSRTYEQY
>TRBV6-2/TRBV6-3|TRBD1|TRBJ2-1|-
ASSQGQPSYNEQF
>TRBV14|TRBD2|TRBJ2-2|-
ASSRTSGGTNTGELF
>TRBV20-1|-|TRBJ1-2|-
SAGHYGYT
>TRBV28|-|TRBJ1-3|-
ASSLPGTAAGNTIY
>TRBV24-1|-|TRBJ1-2|-
ATSDFMGSGYT
>TRBV7-3|-|TRBJ1-2|-
ASSSPGLDYGYT
>TRBV21-1|-|TRBJ1-2|-
ASNTTSSQKHPNYGYT
>TRBV2|-|TRBJ1-1|-
ASSERTPRGYNTEAF
>TRBV27|-|TRBJ2-2|-
ASGRQALLNTGELF
>TRBV2|-|TRBJ2-2|-
ASSPRSGKGNTGELF